The 10 T cell receptor beta chains below come from one sample, sequenced in a study of cytomegalovirus exposure and HLA in healthy donors. A multiplex PCR was run with 60 Vbeta primers and 13 Jbeta primers. Assay: immunoSEQ multiplex PCR; the TCRdb copy retains only in-frame clones and omits some. The sample holds around 190,000 clones, 65% to 85% seen once. What was sequenced was PBMCs. These receptors all stem from a woman aged 18 to 35 in good health and CMV-seronegative.

J is TRBJ1-1 and V is TRBV11-1; D may be TRBD1 (5 bases). Trimming removed 2 bases from V and 4 bases from J, with 11 bases in between. Germline lookup yields CDR1 SGHAT and CDR2 FQDESV (reference sequence). The CDR3 totals 14 residues. The DNA for the CDR3 is TGTGCCAGCAGCTTACGTCTAAGGGGCACTGAAGCTTTCTTT. It codes for CASSLRLRGTEAFF. The full variable domain, in which reference TRBV11-1 and TRBJ1-1 provide the parts outside the CDR3, is EAEVAQSPRYKITEKSQAVAFWCDPISGHATLYWYRQILGQGPELLVQFQDESVVDDSQLPKDRFSAERLKGVDSTLKIQPAELGDSAMYLCASSLRLRGTEAFFGQGTRLTVV.

The chain links TRBV4-1 to TRBJ2-7; the match to TRBD2 covers 9 bases. V was clipped by 4 bases and J by 0 bases; unmatched bases: 16. The length of the CDR3 is 19 residues. The V gene's germline CDR1 is MGHRA and CDR2 YSYEKL. CDR3 protein: CASSPMGITSGLSSYEQYF. Written as DNA, the CDR3 is TGCGCCAGCAGCCCGATGGGAATTACTAGCGGGCTGAGCTCCTACGAGCAGTACTTC.

This sequence joins TRBV28 and TRBJ1-1; TRBD1 is a possible D gene (5 bases). CDR3 length: 15 amino acids. Germline CDR1 is MDHEN and CDR2 is SYDVKM. Trimming stripped 5 bases from V and 1 base from J, with 14 bases between. The CDR3 nucleotides read TGTGCCAGCAGTAATACGTTCAGGGAGAACACTGAAGCTTTCTTT. Protein: CASSNTFRENTEAFF.

This clone was seen only once. The V and J genes are TRBV5-5 and TRBJ2-3, with D tentatively TRBD1 (5 bases). With 3 bases removed from V and 6 bases from J, the gap between germline ends came to 11 bases. Germline V gene data show CDR1 as SGHKS and CDR2 as YYEKEE (reference sequence). The CDR3 is 13 amino acids. CDR3 sequence: CASSWEAGDTQYF. In DNA form, the CDR3 reads TGTGCCAGCAGCTGGGAAGCAGGGGATACGCAGTATTTT.

The V call is TRBV4-2, the J call TRBJ2-3; weak D call: TRBD2 (7 bases). This CDR3 is built from 15 residues. Deletions cut 6 bases from V and 3 bases from J, with 16 bases between. The germline V gene has CDR1 LGHNA and CDR2 YNFKEQ. For the CDR3, the DNA is TGTGCCAGCAGTCGAGGGGGGGCCGAAACAGATACGCAGTATTTT. Amino acid sequence: CASSRGGAETDTQYF.

V gene TRBV10-3 combines with J gene TRBJ1-6; TRBD1 matches at 9 bases. J gave up 1 base and V 0 bases, and 7 bases lay outside the gene matches. Germline V gene sequence: CDR1 ENHRY, CDR2 SYGVKD. The length of the CDR3 is 19 residues. The CDR3 nucleotides are TGTGCCATCAGTGAGTCTAGATTGGGACAGGGTTCCTATAATTCACCCCTCCACTTT. Amino acids: CAISESRLGQGSYNSPLHF.

The gene calls are TRBV10-3 and TRBJ1-2, with TRBD1 identical over 7 bases. Germline V CDR1 and CDR2: ENHRY, SYGVKD. The junction had 14 bases not matched to a gene; V was cut back by 11 bases and J by 8 bases. The CDR3 length is 13 residues. This CDR3 reads CAARSGTGAGYTF. The CDR3 region has the DNA TGTGCCGCGAGGTCAGGTACAGGGGCCGGCTACACCTTC.

V gene TRBV30 combines with J gene TRBJ1-1; D is undetermined. V lost 3 bases and J 2 bases, leaving 13 bases between the germline ends. The CDR3 length is 14 residues. CDR1 GTSNPN and CDR2 SVGIG come from the germline V gene (reference sequence). The CDR3: CAWRPPAGNTEAFF. CDR3 nucleotide sequence: TGTGCCTGGAGGCCCCCGGCGGGAAACACTGAAGCTTTCTTT.

The chain employs TRBV28 and TRBJ2-2; 9 nucleotides align to TRBD2. The CDR3 is 16 amino acids. After removal of 3 bases from V and 6 bases from J, the junction contained 8 bases not matched to a gene. The germline V gene encodes CDR1 MDHEN and CDR2 SYDVKM. The CDR3 DNA is TGTGCCAGCAGTTTTTCGGGTAGCGGGAGCGCCGGGGAGCTGTTTTTT. Its translation is CASSFSGSGSAGELFF.

This chain links TRBV5-1 with TRBJ2-2; 8 bases are a match to TRBD1. Trimming at V came to 5 bases and at J to 1 base, leaving 4 bases not matched to a gene. Germline V lookup: CDR1 SGHRS, CDR2 YFSETQ. This CDR3 contains 15 residues. The CDR3, as DNA: TGCGCCAGCAGACCCGGGACAGGGAACACCGGGGAGCTGTTTTTT. Protein sequence: CASRPGTGNTGELFF.